This record concerns one T cell receptor (beta chain) sequence. This specimen belongs to a study of cytomegalovirus exposure and HLA in healthy donors. The PCR ran on 60 Vbeta and 13 Jbeta primers. Only in-frame clones appear in the TCRdb table, and some are missing; sequencing was by immunoSEQ multiplex PCR. The repertoire consists of around 190,000 clones, with about four fifths occurring once and the leading ten covering around 2%. Source material: PBMCs. The source of this sequence is a man between 18 and 35 years old in good health and CMV-seronegative.

CDR3 nucleotides: TGTGCCAGCAGAGTCGCTGGGACTAGCGGGTTCAGCTCCTACAATGAGCAGTTCTTC. Translation gives CASRVAGTSGFSSYNEQFF. This chain links TRBV7-9 with TRBJ2-1; 12 nucleotides match TRBD2. The germline V gene encodes CDR1 SEHNR and CDR2 FQNEAQ (reference sequence). The V segment lost 6 bases and the J segment 0 bases; nucleotides outside the gene matches: 12. The CDR3 contains 19 residues.